The clone carrying this T cell receptor (beta chain) turned up a few times. Patients with ophthalmopathy all had a Clinical Activity Score of at least 3, a NOSPECS grade of at least 4 and duration under 3 months. Criteria for exclusion of patients were uncontrolled infection, other autoimmune disease, pregnancy or lactation. PBMCs were sourced from roughly 9.1 ml fresh peripheral blood. The data belong to a study of T cells in Graves' hyperthyroidism and ophthalmopathy. Study summary: The authors collected peripheral blood at initial diagnosis, before any treatment.

TCR beta CDR3 sequences were amplified from RNA transcripts. Carried out on the TCR CDR3, a first-round RT-PCR used the HTBI primer set. TCRdb re-analysed the multiplex PCR reads in MiXCR, keeping a single row per CDR3 protein. The sample contains some 650,000 distinct CDR3 sequences, around 16% of which appear only once. The receptor was isolated from a woman in her forties with Graves' ophthalmopathy. Specimen: blood.

The CDR3 bases are TGTGCCAGCAGCGTCCTCCGGGACTCCCTTGGGAATGAGCAGTTCTTC. Its translation is CASSVLRDSLGNEQFF. The chain links TRBV9 to TRBJ2-1; the D gene is possibly TRBD2 (6 bases). The CDR3 sequence is 16 residues long. The germline V gene has CDR1 SGDLS and CDR2 YYNGEE. V shed 2 bases and J shed 7 bases, with 19 bases lying between them.